A selection of T cell receptor beta chains follows, all from one sample in a study of B cell selection in AIRE deficiency. Measured with immunoSEQ multiplex PCR; TCRdb has only the in-frame clones, and not every one. The sample holds about 23,000 clones, about 98% seen once. The sample comprised conventional CD4+ T cells sorted from PBMCs. These receptors came from a human donor with AIRE deficiency. CDR3s include the opening cysteine and the closing phenylalanine or tryptophan. Each record gives: V gene, clone size, CDR3 length, J gene, D gene, CDR3 DNA, CDR3 protein. The D gene is left open where the match is weak. The size entry is marked missing in some rows and otherwise reads once, few, many or a size class.

V: TRBV7-2; size: NA; length: 14; J: TRBJ2-7; D: NA; DNA: TGTGCCAGCAGCTTCCCGGGCCGCTCCTACGAGCAGTACTTC; CDR3: CASSFPGRSYEQYF
V: TRBV19; size: NA; length: 18; J: TRBJ1-5; D: TRBD1; DNA: TGTGCCAGTAGTATGTATCTGGGGACAGGACGGAGCAATCAGCCCCAGCATTTT; CDR3: CASSMYLGTGRSNQPQHF
V: TRBV7-3; size: NA; length: 13; J: TRBJ2-2; D: NA; DNA: TGTGCCAGCAGCGATGAGAACACCGGGGAGCTGTTTTTT; CDR3: CASSDENTGELFF
V: TRBV11-2; size: NA; length: 16; J: TRBJ2-7; D: TRBD2; DNA: TGTGCCAGCAGCTCCTCTAGGGCGGGAGGGAGGTACGAGCAGTACTTC; CDR3: CASSSSRAGGRYEQYF
V: TRBV27; size: NA; length: 14; J: TRBJ1-5; D: TRBD1; DNA: TGTGCCAGCAGCTGGACAGGGAGCAATCAGCCCCAGCATTTT; CDR3: CASSWTGSNQPQHF
V: TRBV11-2; size: NA; length: 14; J: TRBJ1-1; D: NA; DNA: TGTGCCAGCAGCTTAGTACAGTCCAACACTGAAGCTTTCTTT; CDR3: CASSLVQSNTEAFF
V: TRBV6-5; size: NA; length: 15; J: TRBJ2-7; D: NA; DNA: TGTGCCAGCAGCTCCTTCGAAGGGGCCCCCTACGAGCAGTACTTC; CDR3: CASSSFEGAPYEQYF
V: TRBV21-1; size: once; length: 20; J: TRBJ1-6; D: NA; DNA: TGTGCCAGCAGCAAAGATCCAGGGACCAGTCTCCAAAGTTATAATTCACCCCTCCACTTT; CDR3: CASSKDPGTSLQSYNSPLHF
V: TRBV27; size: NA; length: 14; J: TRBJ1-1; D: NA; DNA: TGTGCCAGCAGTTTAGTCCCGGTGAACACTGAAGCTTTCTTT; CDR3: CASSLVPVNTEAFF
V: TRBV10-3; size: NA; length: 13; J: TRBJ1-2; D: TRBD1; DNA: TGTGCCATCAGTGAGCAGGGGGTTGAGGGCTACACCTTC; CDR3: CAISEQGVEGYTF
V: TRBV5-6; size: NA; length: 13; J: TRBJ1-2; D: TRBD1; DNA: TGTGCCAGCAGCGCAACAGGGGCAGATGGCTACACCTTC; CDR3: CASSATGADGYTF
V: TRBV28; size: once; length: 15; J: TRBJ2-1; D: TRBD2; DNA: TGTGCCAGCAGTTTAGCGGGACTAGCGGACAATGAGCAGTTCTTC; CDR3: CASSLAGLADNEQFF
V: TRBV4-2; size: NA; length: 15; J: TRBJ2-7; D: NA; DNA: TGTGCCAGCAGCCAAAGGCAGGGGGGGACCTACGAGCAGTACTTC; CDR3: CASSQRQGGTYEQYF
V: TRBV19; size: NA; length: 13; J: TRBJ1-5; D: NA; DNA: TGTGCCAGTAGTTTGACGGGAAATCAGCCCCAGCATTTT; CDR3: CASSLTGNQPQHF
V: TRBV5-6; size: NA; length: 15; J: TRBJ1-5; D: TRBD1; DNA: TGTGCCAGCAGCCGATTACAGGGGTTTGATCAGCCCCAGCATTTT; CDR3: CASSRLQGFDQPQHF
V: TRBV7-3; size: NA; length: 16; J: TRBJ2-3; D: NA; DNA: TGTGCCAGCAGCGTGTCGTCGGGGGTAGGGGCAGATACGCAGTATTTT; CDR3: CASSVSSGVGADTQYF
V: TRBV7-3; size: NA; length: 15; J: TRBJ2-3; D: NA; DNA: TGTGCCAGCAGCTTAACGGGGACAACCACAGATACGCAGTATTTT; CDR3: CASSLTGTTTDTQYF
V: TRBV6-5; size: NA; length: 14; J: TRBJ2-5; D: NA; DNA: TGTGCCAGCAGTTTCGAGCGGGACACGGAGACCCAGTACTTC; CDR3: CASSFERDTETQYF
V: TRBV30; size: NA; length: 14; J: TRBJ1-5; D: TRBD1; DNA: TGTGCCTGGAGAGGGGAGGGGGCAGATCAGCCCCAGCATTTT; CDR3: CAWRGEGADQPQHF
V: TRBV2; size: NA; length: 16; J: TRBJ2-7; D: TRBD1; DNA: TGTGCCAGCAGACGGACCCGGGACAGGGGATCCTACGAGCAGTACTTC; CDR3: CASRRTRDRGSYEQYF
V: TRBV6-6; size: NA; length: 13; J: TRBJ1-3; D: NA; DNA: TGTGCCAGCACCGGTTTCTCTGGAAACACCATATATTTT; CDR3: CASTGFSGNTIYF
V: TRBV10-3; size: NA; length: 16; J: TRBJ1-6; D: TRBD1; DNA: TGTGCCATCAGTGAGTCTACAGGGGGCTATAATTCACCCCTCCACTTT; CDR3: CAISESTGGYNSPLHF
V: TRBV7-6; size: NA; length: 16; J: TRBJ2-1; D: TRBD2; DNA: TGTGCCAGCAGCTTAGACGGCGGGAGGGCCGGAAATGAGCAGTTCTTC; CDR3: CASSLDGGRAGNEQFF
V: TRBV5-1; size: NA; length: 15; J: TRBJ2-1; D: TRBD2; DNA: TGCGCCAGCAGCCCGGGACTAGCGGATTACAATGAGCAGTTCTTC; CDR3: CASSPGLADYNEQFF
V: TRBV7-3; size: NA; length: 15; J: TRBJ2-1; D: NA; DNA: TGTGCCAGCAGCTTATTACAGGGACCCTACAATGAGCAGTTCTTC; CDR3: CASSLLQGPYNEQFF
V: TRBV28; size: NA; length: 16; J: TRBJ2-3; D: NA; DNA: TGTGCCAGCAGTTCCCCGCCTGAGGGCAGCACAGATACGCAGTATTTT; CDR3: CASSSPPEGSTDTQYF
V: TRBV7-3; size: NA; length: 13; J: TRBJ2-7; D: NA; DNA: TGTGCCAGCAGCCTAGACCGGGAGCACGAGCAGTACTTC; CDR3: CASSLDREHEQYF